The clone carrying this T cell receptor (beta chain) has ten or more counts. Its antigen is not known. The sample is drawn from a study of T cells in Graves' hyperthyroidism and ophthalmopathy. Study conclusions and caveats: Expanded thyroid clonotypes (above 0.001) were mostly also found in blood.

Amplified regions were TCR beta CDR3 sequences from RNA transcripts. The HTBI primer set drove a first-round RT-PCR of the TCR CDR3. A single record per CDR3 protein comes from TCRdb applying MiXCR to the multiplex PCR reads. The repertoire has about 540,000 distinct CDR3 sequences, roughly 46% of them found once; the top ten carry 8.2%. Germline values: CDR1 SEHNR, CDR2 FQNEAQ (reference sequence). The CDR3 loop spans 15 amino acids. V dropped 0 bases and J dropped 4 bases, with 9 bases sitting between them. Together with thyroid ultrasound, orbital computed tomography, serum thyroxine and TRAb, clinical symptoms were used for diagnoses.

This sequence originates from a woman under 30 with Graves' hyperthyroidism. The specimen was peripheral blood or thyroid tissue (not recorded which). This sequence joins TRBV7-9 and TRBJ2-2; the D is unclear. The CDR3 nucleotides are TGTGCCAGCAGCTTAGCGGGATCGAGCACCGGGGAGCTGTTTTTT. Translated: CASSLAGSSTGELFF. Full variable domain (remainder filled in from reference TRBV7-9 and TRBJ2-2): DTGVSQNPRHKITKRGQNVTFRCDPISEHNRLYWYRQTLGQGPEFLTYFQNEAQLEKSRLLSDRFSAERPKGSFSTLEIQRTEQGDSAMYLCASSLAGSSTGELFFGEGSRLTVL.